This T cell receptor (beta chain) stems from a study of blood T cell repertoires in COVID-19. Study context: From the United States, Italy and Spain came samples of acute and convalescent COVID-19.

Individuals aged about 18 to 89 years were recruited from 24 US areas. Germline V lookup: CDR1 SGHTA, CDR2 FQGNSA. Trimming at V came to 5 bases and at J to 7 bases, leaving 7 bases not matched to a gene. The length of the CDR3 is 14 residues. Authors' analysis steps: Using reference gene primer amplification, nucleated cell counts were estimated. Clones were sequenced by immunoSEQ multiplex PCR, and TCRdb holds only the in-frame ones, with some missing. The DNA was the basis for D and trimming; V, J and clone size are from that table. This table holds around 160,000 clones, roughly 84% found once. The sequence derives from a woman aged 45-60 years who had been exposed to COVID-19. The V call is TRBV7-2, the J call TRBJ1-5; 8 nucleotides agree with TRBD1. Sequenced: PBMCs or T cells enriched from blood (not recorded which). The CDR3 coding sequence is TGTGCCAGCAGCAAGGACAGGGTAGAACAGCCCCAGCATTTT. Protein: CASSKDRVEQPQHF.